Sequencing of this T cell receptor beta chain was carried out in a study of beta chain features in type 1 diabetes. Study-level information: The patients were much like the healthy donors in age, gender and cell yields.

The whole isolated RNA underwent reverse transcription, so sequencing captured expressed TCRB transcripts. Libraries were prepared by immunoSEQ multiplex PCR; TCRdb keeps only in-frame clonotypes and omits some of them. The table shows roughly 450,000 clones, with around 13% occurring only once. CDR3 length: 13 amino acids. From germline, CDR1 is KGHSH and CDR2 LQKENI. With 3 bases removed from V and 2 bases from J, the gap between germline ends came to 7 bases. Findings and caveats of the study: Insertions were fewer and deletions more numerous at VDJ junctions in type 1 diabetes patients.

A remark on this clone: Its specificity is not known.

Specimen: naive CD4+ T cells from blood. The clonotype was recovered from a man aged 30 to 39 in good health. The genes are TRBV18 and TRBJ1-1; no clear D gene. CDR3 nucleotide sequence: TGTGCCAGCTCACCGCAGGCAAACACTGAAGCTTTCTTT. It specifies CASSPQANTEAFF.